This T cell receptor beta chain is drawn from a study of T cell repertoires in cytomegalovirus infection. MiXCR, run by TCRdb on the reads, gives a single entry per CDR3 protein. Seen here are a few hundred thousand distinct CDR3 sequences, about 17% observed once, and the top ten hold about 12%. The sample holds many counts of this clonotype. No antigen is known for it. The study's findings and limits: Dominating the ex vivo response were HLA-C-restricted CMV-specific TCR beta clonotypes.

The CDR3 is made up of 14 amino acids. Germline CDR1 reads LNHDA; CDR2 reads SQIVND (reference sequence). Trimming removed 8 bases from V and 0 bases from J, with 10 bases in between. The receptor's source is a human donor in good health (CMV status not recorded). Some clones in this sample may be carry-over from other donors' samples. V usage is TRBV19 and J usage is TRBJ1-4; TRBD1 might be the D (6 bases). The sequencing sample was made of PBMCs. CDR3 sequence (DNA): TGTGCCAGTGGACAGATTTCAACTAATGAAAAACTGTTTTTT. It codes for CASGQISTNEKLFF.